This T cell receptor (beta chain) was captured in a study of T cells in Graves' hyperthyroidism and ophthalmopathy. Authors of the study amplified TCR beta CDR3 regions from RNA transcripts. First-round RT-PCR with HTBI primers amplified the TCR CDR3 region. In TCRdb, the multiplex PCR reads were re-called with MiXCR into one record per CDR3 protein. Altogether approximately 530,000 distinct CDR3 sequences are present, 16% being singletons, with the ten largest covering about 18%. Study findings and constraints: Most thyroid clonotypes expanded above 0.001 appeared in blood too. By a 13 V-J model, ophthalmopathy was set apart from stable hyperthyroidism.

The CDR3 is made up of 14 amino acids. The germline gives CDR1 SGDLS, CDR2 YYNGEE. Trimming shortened V by 3 bases and J by 5 bases, and 14 bases separated the two germline ends. As to this clonotype: The target antigen is unknown.

Hyperthyroidism in the patients, aged 18 to 65, was newly diagnosed and under 2 months in duration. This sequence originates from a woman under 30 with Graves' hyperthyroidism. The chain carries TRBV9 and TRBJ2-5; D is possibly TRBD2 (6 bases). What was sequenced was blood. The CDR3 is CASSERRGRETQYF. CDR3 nucleotides: TGTGCCAGCAGCGAGAGGCGGGGTCGCGAGACCCAGTACTTC.